Below, one TCR beta chain is given with its context. Compared with germline, one end of the junction differs, possibly owing to a read error. With iRepertoire HTBI primers and Arm-PCR of CDR3 regions, TCR beta libraries were built. TCRdb independently ran MiXCR on the multiplex PCR reads; one entry per CDR3 protein. The sample carries over 450,000 distinct CDR3 sequences, about 22% recorded once. The CDR3 is 12 residues long. Germline CDR1 MDHEN, CDR2 SYDVKM. The time point was: persistent/refractory GD, antithyroid drugs over 5 years with positive TRAb. RNA isolated from PBMCs was used to make the TCR library. The sample is drawn from a study of regulatory T cells in long-lasting Graves disease.

This clonotype was sampled from a female donor with Graves disease. The sequences come from peripheral blood mononuclear cells (PBMCs), collected when the disease was refractory, from a patient treated with antithyroid drugs. V and J are TRBV28 and TRBJ1-2; D is uncertain. Here the CDR3 reads CASSPPGYGYAF. DNA for the CDR3: TGTGCCAGCAGTCCCCCAGGATATGGCTACGCCTTC.